This T cell receptor (beta chain) was captured by sequencing in a study of T cells after yellow fever vaccination. TCRdb analysed the 5' RACE reads with MiXCR anew, one entry per CDR3 protein. Of 50,000 to 60,000 distinct CDR3 sequences in the sample, 6.6% were seen once. The V end lost 4 bases, the J end lost 4 bases, and 14 bases lay between the germline ends. Germline V lookup: CDR1 GTSNPN, CDR2 SVGIG (reference sequence). The CDR3 extends over 14 amino acids. Only a few counts were recorded for this clonotype. The specimen was CD8+ T cells not binding an NS4B(214-222) dextramer, sorted from PBMCs, collected roughly seven weeks after the first yellow fever vaccination. The source is a man aged 18 to 35 who received the YFV17D yellow fever vaccine. The chain couples TRBV30 to TRBJ2-1, with D possibly TRBD2 on 7 matching bases. The CDR3 here is CAWTWGREYNEQFF. In DNA form, the CDR3 reads TGTGCCTGGACTTGGGGGCGGGAGTACAATGAGCAGTTCTTC.